This T cell receptor (beta chain) was found in a study of T cells in Graves' hyperthyroidism and ophthalmopathy. Study observations and caveats: Model predictions of ophthalmopathy came a median 6.5 months before onset.

The CDR3 covers 15 residues. Trimming took 6 bases from V and 1 from J; bases not matched to a gene: 3. Details on this clonotype: No antigen is known for it.

Amplified TCR beta CDR3 regions derived from RNA transcripts. Using the HTBI primer set, a first-round RT-PCR was run on the TCR CDR3. MiXCR was run by TCRdb on the multiplex PCR reads, yielding one entry per CDR3 protein. The table lists around 340,000 distinct CDR3 sequences, 16% of them singletons. Graves' hyperthyroidism qualified as stable when ophthalmopathy did not progress within 18 months. Uncontrolled infection, other autoimmune disease, pregnancy or lactation barred patients from enrollment. Using around 10 ml of fresh peripheral blood, PBMCs were prepared. The J gene is TRBJ2-2, the V gene TRBV12-3 or TRBV12-4, with 9 bases lining up with TRBD1. The TCR comes from a man aged 30-40 years with Graves' hyperthyroidism. Sample: blood. For the CDR3, the DNA is TGTGCCAGCAGACCGGGACAGGGGAACACCGGGGAGCTGTTTTTT. The encoded protein is CASRPGQGNTGELFF.